These 12 T cell receptor beta chains were all obtained from the same sample, sequenced in a study of CD8 T cell repertoires and HIV-1 epitope variants. Which antigens these TCRs recognize remains unknown. The method was immunoSEQ multiplex PCR; TCRdb's version includes in-frame clones alone and lacks a portion of them. Of fewer than 5,500 clones listed, approximately 64% are singletons. The sequenced sample consisted of cultured CD8+ T cells derived from PBMCs. The receptors here all came from a male donor with HIV.

This clone turned up a few times. The chain joins TRBV6-5 to TRBJ1-1; D not resolved. There are 12 residues in the CDR3. Deletions cut 6 bases from V and 0 bases from J, with 5 bases between. Germline CDR1 MNHEY, CDR2 SVGAGI. This CDR3 reads CASRALNTEAFF. The DNA of the CDR3 is TGTGCCAGCAGAGCATTGAACACTGAAGCTTTCTTT.

The V call is TRBV19, the J call TRBJ2-7; 8 bases are shared with TRBD1. The J segment lost 3 bases and the V segment lost 5 bases, leaving 9 bases of the junction unmatched. The CDR3 loop spans 15 amino acids. Looked up from germline, CDR1 is LNHDA and CDR2 is SQIVND (reference sequence). The CDR3 DNA follows: TGTGCCAGTAGTGCCGGGACAGGAGAATACTACGAGCAGTACTTC. As protein: CASSAGTGEYYEQYF.

This chain uses TRBV28 with TRBJ1-4; D is unclear. CDR3 length equals 16 residues. The ends were cut back, 5 bases at V and 7 bases at J, with 20 bases in the middle. Germline assignment: CDR1 MDHEN and CDR2 SYDVKM. The CDR3 loop is CASSRDDPTPGEKLFF. Written as DNA, the CDR3 is TGTGCCAGCAGTCGTGACGACCCCACGCCAGGTGAAAAACTGTTTTTT.

This sequence joins TRBV5-6 and TRBJ2-7, with a tentative D call TRBD2 (7 bases). Germline loops: CDR1 SGHDT, CDR2 YYEEEE. The CDR3 extends over 15 amino acids. Trimming removed 4 bases from V and 0 bases from J, with 14 bases in between. The CDR3 sequence: CASSEGGGSSYEQYF. The CDR3 region has the DNA TGTGCCAGCAGCGAAGGGGGGGGGAGCTCCTACGAGCAGTACTTC.

The chain carries TRBV27 and TRBJ1-5; no definite D call. The V end lost 0 bases, the J end lost 1 base, and 4 bases lay between the germline ends. There are 14 residues in the CDR3. CDR1 is MNHEY, CDR2 SMNVEV, per germline (reference sequence). This CDR3 is CASSLSESNQPQHF. The CDR3 DNA sequence: TGTGCCAGCAGTTTATCGGAAAGCAATCAGCCCCAGCATTTT.

The sample holds a few counts of this clone. The V call is TRBV29-1, the J call TRBJ2-2; D uncertain. Trimming shortened V by 6 bases and J by 4 bases, and 9 bases separated the two germline ends. Germline V CDR1 and CDR2: SQVTM, ANQGSEA. The CDR3 has 12 amino acids. CDR3 residues: CSVLKGTGELFF. CDR3 in DNA: TGCAGCGTCTTGAAGGGCACCGGGGAGCTGTTTTTT.

This chain uses TRBV19 with TRBJ1-1; D call uncertain. The CDR3 totals 14 residues. Trimming removed 8 bases at V and 4 bases at J, with 17 bases between. CDR1 and CDR2 from the germline V gene are LNHDA and SQIVND (reference sequence). The CDR3 is CASSDGAWGTEAFF. The DNA of the CDR3 is TGTGCCAGTTCCGACGGAGCCTGGGGCACTGAAGCTTTCTTT.

The V call is TRBV27, the J call TRBJ2-3; TRBD2 might be the D (6 bases). V was trimmed by 6 bases and J by 4 bases, leaving 17 bases between them. From germline, CDR1 is MNHEY and CDR2 SMNVEV (reference sequence). The CDR3 totals 15 residues. The CDR3 nucleotides read TGTGCCAGCAGGTTCGGGGCGGGAAGGCCAGATACGCAGTATTTT. This sequence encodes CASRFGAGRPDTQYF.

CDR3 amino acids: CASSVDPGNVNEQFF. In DNA form, the CDR3 reads TGTGCCAGCAGCGTAGATCCAGGGAACGTCAATGAGCAGTTCTTC. The chain employs TRBV9 and TRBJ2-1; tentative D call: TRBD1 (5 bases). Trimming shortened V by 0 bases and J by 6 bases, and 13 bases separated the two germline ends. Germline lookup yields CDR1 SGDLS and CDR2 YYNGEE. The CDR3 extends over 15 amino acids. Full variable domain (missing parts from reference TRBV9 and TRBJ2-1): DSGVTQTPKHLITATGQRVTLRCSPRSGDLSVYWYQQSLDQGLQFLIQYYNGEERAKGNILERFSAQQFPDLHSELNLSSLELGDSALYFCASSVDPGNVNEQFFGPGTRLTVL.

The chain is built from TRBV6-4 and TRBJ2-2, with 9 positions matching TRBD2. The CDR3 is 20 residues long. Germline-derived CDR1 and CDR2 are MRHNA and SNTAGT. CDR3 sequence: CDRSVLSNRRGGRNTGELFF. The CDR3 coding sequence is TGTGACCGCAGTGTGCTTTCAAACAGGCGGGGGGGTCGGAACACCGGGGAGCTGTTTTTT.

This chain joins TRBV16 and TRBJ1-1; 8 bases map to TRBD1. This CDR3 comprises 14 residues. Unmatched junction bases numbered 9, after V lost 4 bases and J lost 8 bases. The germline V gene has CDR1 KGHSY and CDR2 FQNENV. CDR3 sequence (DNA): TGTGCCAGCAGCCCAGGACAGGGTCTGGCCGAAGCTTTCTTT. Translated, it gives CASSPGQGLAEAFF.

V is TRBV27 and J is TRBJ2-1; TRBD2 aligns across 11 bases. The CDR3 spans 14 residues. Germline assignment: CDR1 MNHEY and CDR2 SMNVEV (reference sequence). V lost 5 bases and J lost 9; bases outside the gene matches: 6. DNA of the CDR3: TGTGCCAGCAGTATGACTAGCGGGAAGGGTGAGCAGTTCTTC. This codes for CASSMTSGKGEQFF.